The 19 T cell receptor beta chains below were found in one sample sequenced in a study of blood T cell repertoires in COVID-19 (TCRdb year 2020). Library construction relied on the immunoSEQ multiplex PCR assay. Imported from immuneACCESS, the table was reduced by TCRdb to in-frame sequences with V and J called. These copies leave out some clones; in studies compared against another copy, an unresolved V gene accounts for under half, and the cause of the remainder is not known. This sample is represented by more than 95,000 clones; over 75% of them were singletons. The ten most abundant clones make up 20% to 30% of the sample. The sequenced material came from peripheral blood. The receptors were sampled from an elderly woman with acute or convalescent COVID-19.

The rearrangement joins TRBV6-5 to TRBJ2-1, with a tentative D call TRBD2 (5 bases). V was shortened by 2 bases and J by 0 bases, with 11 bases between the two germline ends. The CDR3 length is 16 residues. The germline V gene has CDR1 MNHEY and CDR2 SVGAGI. The CDR3 spells CASSYGSSGSYNEQFF. CDR3 nucleotide sequence: TGTGCCAGCAGTTACGGGAGCTCTGGCTCCTACAATGAGCAGTTCTTC.

This clone was picked up a small number of times. The rearrangement joins TRBV4-2 to TRBJ1-2, with TRBD1 matching over 9 bases. This CDR3 has 14 amino acids. Germline trimming cut 4 bases from V and 7 bases from J; bases unmatched to any gene: 7. Germline lookup yields CDR1 LGHNA and CDR2 YNFKEQ. The DNA of the CDR3 is TGTGCCAGCAGCCGTGGGACAGGGACTGGTGGCTACACCTTC. This sequence encodes CASSRGTGTGGYTF.

The chain joins TRBV5-1 to TRBJ1-1; D possibly corresponds to TRBD1 (6 bases). Germline values: CDR1 SGHRS, CDR2 YFSETQ. V lost 3 bases and J lost 11, with 14 bases in between. There are 12 residues in the CDR3. CDR3 coding DNA: TGCGCCAGCAGCTGGGGGACATCTGGGGCTTTCTTT. Its protein is CASSWGTSGAFF.

Notes on this clone: Other DNA sequences in this sample translate to the same CDR3. The genes are TRBV29-1 and TRBJ2-3; possibly TRBD2 for D (6 bases). The V gene lost 4 bases and the J gene lost 1 base, with 9 bases spanning the gap. This CDR3 spans 13 amino acids. Germline-derived CDR1 and CDR2 are SQVTM and ANQGSEA. The CDR3 coding sequence is TGCAGCGTTGGAGGAGGGGGCACAGATACGCAGTATTTT. Its protein is CSVGGGGTDTQYF.

This clone was detected a few times. This sequence joins TRBV19 and TRBJ1-1, with TRBD1 matching over 11 bases. CDR3 length equals 14 residues. Germline CDR1 and CDR2: LNHDA and SQIVND (reference sequence). V was clipped by 5 bases and J by 3 bases; unmatched bases: 2. The CDR3 protein is CASSSGQGDTEAFF. The DNA of the CDR3 is TGTGCCAGTAGTTCGGGACAGGGGGACACTGAAGCTTTCTTT.

The chain employs TRBV12-5 and TRBJ2-1; TRBD1 is a possible D gene (5 bases). CDR1 and CDR2 from the germline V gene are LGHNT and FRNRAP. The germline V and J ends were trimmed by 1 base and 5 bases, with 9 bases remaining between them. The CDR3 loop spans 14 amino acids. This chain's CDR3 is CASGLETANNEQFF. The CDR3 DNA reads TGTGCTAGTGGTTTGGAGACAGCTAACAATGAGCAGTTCTTC.

The genes are TRBV18 and TRBJ1-1; 10 nucleotides align to TRBD1. The germline V gene encodes CDR1 KGHSH and CDR2 LQKENI. This CDR3 has 15 amino acids. Trimming at V came to 5 bases and at J to 5 bases, leaving 8 bases not matched to a gene. CDR3 region: CASSGTGVVDTEAFF. Written as DNA, the CDR3 is TGTGCCAGCTCAGGGACAGGGGTTGTAGATACTGAAGCTTTCTTT.

The V and J genes are TRBV28 and TRBJ2-7, with D tentatively TRBD2 (6 bases). CDR1 is MDHEN, CDR2 SYDVKM, per germline. This CDR3 spans 14 amino acids. V was shortened by 8 bases and J by 7 bases, with 21 bases between the two germline ends. Written as DNA, the CDR3 is TGTGCCAGCGGTAGGCCCGGGAGAGTCGGAGAGCAGTACGTC. Translating it yields CASGRPGRVGEQYV.

This clone was counted only a few times. V usage is TRBV11-1 and J usage is TRBJ2-1; 8 nucleotides agree with TRBD2. CDR3 length: 14 residues. The germline V gene encodes CDR1 SGHAT and CDR2 FQDESV (reference sequence). Unmatched junction bases numbered 7, after V lost 4 bases and J lost 8 bases. CDR3: CASSSGGRGDEQFF. Written as DNA, the CDR3 is TGTGCCAGCAGCTCGGGGGGGCGAGGAGATGAGCAGTTCTTC.

The CDR3 is CAGSRIVYGYTF. The CDR3 DNA reads TGTGCCGGTTCGAGGATCGTCTATGGCTACACCTTC. V and J are TRBV7-9 and TRBJ1-2; D is unclear. Trimming left V 11 bases short and J 4 bases short, with 14 bases between. CDR1 SEHNR and CDR2 FQNEAQ come from the germline V gene (reference sequence). This CDR3 is built from 12 residues.

This rearrangement joins TRBV2 to TRBJ2-5; 9 bases map to TRBD2. The CDR3 totals 13 residues. Germline V gene data show CDR1 as SNHLY and CDR2 as FYNNEI. V lost 8 bases, J lost 4 bases, and 5 bases stayed unmatched. The CDR3 spells CASGQTSGETQYF. CDR3 DNA: TGTGCCAGCGGACAGACTAGCGGAGAGACCCAGTACTTC. The full variable domain, its missing parts supplied by reference TRBV2 and TRBJ2-5, is EPEVTQTPSHQVTQMGQEVILRCVPISNHLYFYWYRQILGQKVEFLVSFYNNEISEKSEIFDDQFSVERPDGSNFTLKIRSTKLEDSAMYFCASGQTSGETQYFGPGTRLLVL.

A single count supports this clone. The J gene is TRBJ1-4, the V gene TRBV7-9, with D uncertain. This CDR3 region has 16 residues. The germline CDR1 and CDR2 sequences are SEHNR and FQNEAQ (reference sequence). Trimming took off 4 bases at V and 0 bases at J, with 12 bases between the two ends. In nucleotides, the CDR3 is TGTGCCAGCAGCTCTCGGGGTCTGGCAACTAATGAAAAACTGTTTTTT. Protein sequence: CASSSRGLATNEKLFF.

The genes are TRBV19 and TRBJ1-2; no clear D. The germline CDR1 and CDR2 sequences are LNHDA and SQIVND (reference sequence). CDR3 size: 14 residues. Trimming cost V 7 bases and J 8 bases, with 20 bases left between them. This chain's CDR3 is CASNEGLRNWGYTF. The CDR3 DNA follows: TGTGCCAGTAATGAAGGTTTGAGGAACTGGGGCTACACCTTC.

This clone has just a few counts. This chain joins TRBV19 and TRBJ1-5; D uncertain. Germline V gene data show CDR1 as LNHDA and CDR2 as SQIVND (reference sequence). Trimming pared 7 bases from V and 4 bases from J, leaving 17 bases between. The CDR3 totals 15 residues. The CDR3 is CASTNSALLNQPQHF. The CDR3 nucleotides read TGTGCCAGTACCAATTCCGCACTACTTAATCAGCCCCAGCATTTT.

The chain links TRBV10-2 to TRBJ2-3, with D possibly TRBD2 on 7 matching bases. Germline loops: CDR1 WSHSY, CDR2 SAAADI. Trimming removed 3 bases at V and 7 bases at J, with 14 bases between. The length of the CDR3 is 14 residues. The CDR3 loop reads CASSERGAVNTQYF. The CDR3 DNA is TGCGCCAGCAGTGAACGGGGGGCGGTTAATACGCAGTATTTT.

This sequence joins TRBV10-3 and TRBJ1-1; a possible D gene is TRBD1 (5 bases). The CDR3 is 12 amino acids. Germline V gene lookup returns CDR1 ENHRY and CDR2 SYGVKD. The ends were cut back, 2 bases at V and 8 bases at J, with 9 bases in the middle. This chain's CDR3 is CAISEAPGEAFF. The CDR3 DNA is TGTGCCATCAGTGAGGCCCCAGGGGAAGCTTTCTTT.

The V gene is TRBV6-6, the J gene TRBJ2-5; 8 bases match TRBD2. The germline V gene encodes CDR1 MNHNY and CDR2 SVGAGI (reference sequence). The length of the CDR3 is 15 residues. J was trimmed by 3 bases and V by 1 base; bases with no gene match: 4. The CDR3 DNA reads TGTGCCAGCAGTTACTTTACTAGCGGAAAAGAGACCCAGTACTTC. This translates into CASSYFTSGKETQYF.

This clone was observed a few times. The chain combines TRBV2 with TRBJ1-4, with a tentative D call TRBD1 (6 bases). This CDR3 is 14 amino acids long. Germline V gene data show CDR1 as SNHLY and CDR2 as FYNNEI. The V and J ends lost 8 bases and 4 bases respectively, with 14 bases between them. CDR3 in DNA: TGTGCCAGCGGCCGGGACACCCTTAATGAAAAACTGTTTTTT. Protein: CASGRDTLNEKLFF.

The genes are TRBV7-9 and TRBJ1-1; 7 nucleotides align to TRBD1. J lost 3 bases, V lost 5 bases, and 18 bases had no gene match. Germline CDR1 reads SEHNR; CDR2 reads FQNEAQ (reference sequence). There are 18 residues in the CDR3. CDR3 sequence (DNA): TGTGCCAGCAGCCCCAATCCGACAGGGAAAGGGACACACACTGAAGCTTTCTTT. It encodes CASSPNPTGKGTHTEAFF.